One sample yielded the 2 T cell receptor beta chains listed below, sequenced in a study of shared T cell receptors in the human thymus. Produced via immunoSEQ multiplex PCR; TCRdb's table is partial and in-frame only. Counted here are tens of thousands of clones, 90% to 95% occurring once; the ten biggest clones make up around 0.03%. Input material: thymocytes. All receptors derive from a human donor.

The rearrangement links TRBV27 to TRBJ1-1; D is perhaps TRBD1 (6 bases). The V gene's germline CDR1 is MNHEY and CDR2 SMNVEV (reference sequence). The CDR3 totals 13 residues. V lost 5 bases to trimming and J lost 7 bases, with 14 bases between them. The CDR3 region has the DNA TGTGCCAGCAGTCCACGGGGGGGACATGAAGCTTTCTTT. Its protein is CASSPRGGHEAFF.

The rearrangement joins TRBV18 to TRBJ2-5; D gene uncertain. The CDR3 has 11 amino acids. The V and J ends lost 4 bases and 5 bases respectively, with 5 bases between them. Germline V gene data show CDR1 as KGHSH and CDR2 as LQKENI. The chain's CDR3 is CASSLGETQYF. The CDR3 DNA sequence: TGTGCCAGCTCACTGGGGGAGACCCAGTACTTC.